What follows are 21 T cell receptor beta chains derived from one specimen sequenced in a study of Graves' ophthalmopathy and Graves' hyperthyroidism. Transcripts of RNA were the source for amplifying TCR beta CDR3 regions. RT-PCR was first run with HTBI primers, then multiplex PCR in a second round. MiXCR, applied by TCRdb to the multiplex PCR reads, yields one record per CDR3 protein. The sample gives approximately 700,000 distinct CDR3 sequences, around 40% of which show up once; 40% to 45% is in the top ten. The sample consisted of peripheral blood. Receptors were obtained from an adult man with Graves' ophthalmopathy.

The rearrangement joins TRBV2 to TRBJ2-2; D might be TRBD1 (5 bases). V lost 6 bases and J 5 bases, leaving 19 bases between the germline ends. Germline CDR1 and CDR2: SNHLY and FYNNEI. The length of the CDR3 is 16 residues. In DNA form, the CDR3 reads TGTGCCAGCAGCTTAACGCTAGGGGATTCTACCGGGGAGCTGTTTTTT. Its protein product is CASSLTLGDSTGELFF.

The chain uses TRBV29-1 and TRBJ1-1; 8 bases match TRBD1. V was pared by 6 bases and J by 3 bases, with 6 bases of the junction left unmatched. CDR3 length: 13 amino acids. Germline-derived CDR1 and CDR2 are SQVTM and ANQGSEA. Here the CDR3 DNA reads TGCAGCGTAGCAGCAGGGGGCTACACTGAAGCTTTCTTT. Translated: CSVAAGGYTEAFF.

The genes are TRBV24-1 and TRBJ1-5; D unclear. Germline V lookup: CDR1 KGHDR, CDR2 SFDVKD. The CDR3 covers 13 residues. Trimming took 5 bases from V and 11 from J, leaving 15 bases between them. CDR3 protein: CATSARNGEAQHF. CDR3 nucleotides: TGTGCCACCAGTGCACGGAACGGGGAGGCCCAGCATTTT.

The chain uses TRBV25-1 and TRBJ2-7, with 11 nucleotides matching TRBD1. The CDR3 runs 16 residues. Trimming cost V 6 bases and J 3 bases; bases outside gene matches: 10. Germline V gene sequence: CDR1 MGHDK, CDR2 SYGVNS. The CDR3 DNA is TGTGCCAGCAGGGTACCGGACAGGGGGCCTTTCTACGAGCAGTACTTC. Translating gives CASRVPDRGPFYEQYF.

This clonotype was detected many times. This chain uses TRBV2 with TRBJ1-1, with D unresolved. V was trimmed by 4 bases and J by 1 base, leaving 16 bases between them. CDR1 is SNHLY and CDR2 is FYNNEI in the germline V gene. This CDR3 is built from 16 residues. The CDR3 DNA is TGTGCCAGCAGTGTTCAGGTTGCTCGGGGGAACACTGAAGCTTTCTTT. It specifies CASSVQVARGNTEAFF.

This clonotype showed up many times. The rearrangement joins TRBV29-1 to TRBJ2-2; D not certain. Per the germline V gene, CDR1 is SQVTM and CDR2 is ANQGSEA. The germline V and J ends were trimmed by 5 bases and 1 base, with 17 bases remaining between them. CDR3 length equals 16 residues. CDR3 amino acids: CSVSPPETWNTGELFF. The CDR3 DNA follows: TGCAGCGTTTCGCCCCCAGAAACCTGGAACACCGGGGAGCTGTTTTTT.

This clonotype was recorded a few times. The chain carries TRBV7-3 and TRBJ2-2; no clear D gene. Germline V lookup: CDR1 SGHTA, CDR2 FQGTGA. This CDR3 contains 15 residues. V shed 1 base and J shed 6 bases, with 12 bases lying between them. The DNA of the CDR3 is TGTGCCAGCAGCTTAAGTCGAAGTCTCGCCGGGGAGCTGTTTTTT. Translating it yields CASSLSRSLAGELFF.

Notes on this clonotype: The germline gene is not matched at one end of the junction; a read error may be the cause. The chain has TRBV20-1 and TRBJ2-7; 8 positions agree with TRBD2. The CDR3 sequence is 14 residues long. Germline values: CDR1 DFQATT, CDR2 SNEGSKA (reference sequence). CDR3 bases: TGCAGTGCTAGTGACGGGACTAGTGGTTACGGGCAGTACTTC. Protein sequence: CSASDGTSGYGQYF.

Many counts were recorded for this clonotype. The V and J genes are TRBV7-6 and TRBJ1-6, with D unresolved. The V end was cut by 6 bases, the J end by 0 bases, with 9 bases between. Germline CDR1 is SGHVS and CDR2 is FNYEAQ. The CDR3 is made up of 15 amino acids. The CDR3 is CASRSGSSYNSPLHF. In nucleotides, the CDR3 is TGTGCCAGCAGGTCGGGGAGCTCCTATAATTCACCCCTCCACTTT. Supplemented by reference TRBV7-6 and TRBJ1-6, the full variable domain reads GAGVSQSPRYKVTKRGQDVALRCDPISGHVSLYWYRQALGQGPEFLTYFNYEAQQDKSGLPNDRFSAERPEGSISTLTIQRTEQRDSAMYRCASRSGSSYNSPLHFGNGTRLTVT.

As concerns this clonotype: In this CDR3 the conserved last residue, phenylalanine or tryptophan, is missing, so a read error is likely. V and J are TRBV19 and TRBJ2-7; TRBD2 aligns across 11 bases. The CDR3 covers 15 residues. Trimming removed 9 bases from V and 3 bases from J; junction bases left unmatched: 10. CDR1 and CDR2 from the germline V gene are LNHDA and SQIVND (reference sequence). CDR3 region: CASSPNSGRDYEQYL. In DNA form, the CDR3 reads TGTGCCAGCAGTCCGAATAGCGGGAGGGACTACGAGCAGTACCTC.

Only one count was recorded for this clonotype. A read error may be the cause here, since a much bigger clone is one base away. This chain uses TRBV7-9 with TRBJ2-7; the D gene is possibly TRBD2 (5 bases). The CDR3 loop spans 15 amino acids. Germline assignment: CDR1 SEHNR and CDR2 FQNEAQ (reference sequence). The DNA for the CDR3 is TGTGTCAGCAGCTTGCCTGCTACGGGGTTCTACGAGCAGTACTTC. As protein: CVSSLPATGFYEQYF. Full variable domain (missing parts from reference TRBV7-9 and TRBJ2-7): DTGVSQNPRHKITKRGQNVTFRCDPISEHNRLYWYRQTLGQGPEFLTYFQNEAQLEKSRLLSDRFSAERPKGSFSTLEIQRTEQGDSAMYLCVSSLPATGFYEQYFGPGTRLTVT.

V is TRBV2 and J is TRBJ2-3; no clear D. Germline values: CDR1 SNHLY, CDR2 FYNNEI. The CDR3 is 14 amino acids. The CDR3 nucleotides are TGTGTCAGTATAGGACCGTCACTAACAGATACGCAGTATTTT. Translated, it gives CVSIGPSLTDTQYF.

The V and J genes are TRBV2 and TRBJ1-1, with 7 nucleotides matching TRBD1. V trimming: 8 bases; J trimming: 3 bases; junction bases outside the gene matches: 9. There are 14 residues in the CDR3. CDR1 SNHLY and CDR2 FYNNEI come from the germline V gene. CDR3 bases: TGTGCCAGCGTAGCAGGGGGTGTGGACACTGAAGCTTTCTTT. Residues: CASVAGGVDTEAFF. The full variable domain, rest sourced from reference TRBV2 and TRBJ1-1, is EPEVTQTPSHQVTQMGQEVILRCVPISNHLYFYWYRQILGQKVEFLVSFYNNEISEKSEIFDDQFSVERPDGSNFTLKIRSTKLEDSAMYFCASVAGGVDTEAFFGQGTRLTVV.

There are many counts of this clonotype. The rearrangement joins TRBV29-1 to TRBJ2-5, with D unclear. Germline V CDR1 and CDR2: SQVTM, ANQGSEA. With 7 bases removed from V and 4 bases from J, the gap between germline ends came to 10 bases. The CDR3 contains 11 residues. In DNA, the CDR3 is TGCAGCGGACTGACGGCAGAGACCCAGTACTTC. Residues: CSGLTAETQYF.

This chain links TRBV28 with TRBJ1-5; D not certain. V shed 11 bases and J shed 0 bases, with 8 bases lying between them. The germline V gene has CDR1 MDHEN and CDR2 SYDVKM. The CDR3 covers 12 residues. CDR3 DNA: TGTGCCCTGGGGAGTAGCAATCAGCCCCAGCATTTT. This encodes CALGSSNQPQHF. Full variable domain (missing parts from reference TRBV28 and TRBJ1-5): DVKVTQSSRYLVKRTGEKVFLECVQDMDHENMFWYRQDPGLGLRLIYFSYDVKMKEKGDIPEGYSVSREKKERFSLILESASTNQTSMYLCALGSSNQPQHFGDGTRLSIL.

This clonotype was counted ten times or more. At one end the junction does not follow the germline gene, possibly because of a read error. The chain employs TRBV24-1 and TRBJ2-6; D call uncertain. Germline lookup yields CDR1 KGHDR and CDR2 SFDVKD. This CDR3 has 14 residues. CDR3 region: CATSLSSRANVLTF. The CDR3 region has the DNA TGTGCCACCAGTCTAAGCTCTAGGGCCAACGTCCTGACTTTC.

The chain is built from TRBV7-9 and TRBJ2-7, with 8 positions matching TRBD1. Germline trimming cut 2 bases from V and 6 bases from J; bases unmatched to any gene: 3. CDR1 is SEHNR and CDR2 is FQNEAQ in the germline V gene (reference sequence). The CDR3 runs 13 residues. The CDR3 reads CASSLTGQVEQYF. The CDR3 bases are TGTGCCAGCAGCTTAACGGGACAGGTCGAGCAGTACTTC.

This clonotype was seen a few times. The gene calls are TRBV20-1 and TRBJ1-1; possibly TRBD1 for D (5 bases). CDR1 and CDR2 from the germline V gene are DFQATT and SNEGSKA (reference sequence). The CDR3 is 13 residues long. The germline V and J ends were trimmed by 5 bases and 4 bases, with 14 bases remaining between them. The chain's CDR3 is CSAPRTGLTEAFF. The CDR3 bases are TGCAGTGCTCCCCGGACGGGACTCACTGAAGCTTTCTTT.

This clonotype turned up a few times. CDR3 protein: CSAPPGTGEEKLFF. The CDR3 coding sequence is TGCAGTGCCCCCCCTGGGACAGGTGAAGAAAAACTGTTTTTT. The chain has TRBV20-1 and TRBJ1-4; TRBD1 matches at 8 bases. This CDR3 is built from 14 residues. V shed 6 bases and J 8 bases; nucleotides not matched to a gene: 11. Per the germline V gene, CDR1 is DFQATT and CDR2 is SNEGSKA (reference sequence).

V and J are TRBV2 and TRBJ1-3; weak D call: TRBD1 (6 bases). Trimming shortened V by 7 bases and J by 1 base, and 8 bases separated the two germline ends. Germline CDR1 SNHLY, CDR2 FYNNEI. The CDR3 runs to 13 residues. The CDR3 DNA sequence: TGTGCCAGCAAACAGGGATCTGGAAACACCATATATTTT. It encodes CASKQGSGNTIYF.

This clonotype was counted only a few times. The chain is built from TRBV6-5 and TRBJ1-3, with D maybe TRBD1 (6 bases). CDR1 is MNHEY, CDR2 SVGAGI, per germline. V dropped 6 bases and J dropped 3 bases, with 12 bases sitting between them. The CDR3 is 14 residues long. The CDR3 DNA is TGTGCCAGCAGGACAGACAGGCTTGGAAACACCATATATTTT. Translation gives CASRTDRLGNTIYF.